These T cell receptor beta chains were read from a single sample in a study of blood T cells in healthy people across ages. TCRdb recomputed calls from the 5' RACE reads with MiXCR, one row per CDR3 protein. The sample has about 750,000 distinct CDR3 sequences; about 55% are singletons. Sequencing was done on a sample of blood. The receptors originated from an elderly man in good health. Both conserved end residues are part of each CDR3.

15 | TRBV20-1 | CSAKGLTSGNYEQYF
13 | TRBV20-1 | CSAYSGNADTQYF
17 | TRBV5-1 | CASSLGGLAGATDTQYF
20 | TRBV7-2 | CASSLGLRLAGGPNTGELFF
18 | TRBV7-9 | CASTFRGLAGAIYNEQFF
13 | TRBV7-2 | CASSYTGLYEQYF
13 | TRBV28 | CASFSASGYEQYF
14 | TRBV11-2 | CASSPPGQKETQYF
17 | TRBV7-2 | CASSLVGGKSQNTEAFF
13 | TRBV9 | CASSPYQGAEQFF
17 | TRBV4-1 | CASSQGLLAGRYNEQFF
15 | TRBV5-1 | CASSSGLAGDNEQFF
16 | TRBV27 | CASSLLLTSATDTQYF
17 | TRBV9 | CASSVVSSVRFPETQYF